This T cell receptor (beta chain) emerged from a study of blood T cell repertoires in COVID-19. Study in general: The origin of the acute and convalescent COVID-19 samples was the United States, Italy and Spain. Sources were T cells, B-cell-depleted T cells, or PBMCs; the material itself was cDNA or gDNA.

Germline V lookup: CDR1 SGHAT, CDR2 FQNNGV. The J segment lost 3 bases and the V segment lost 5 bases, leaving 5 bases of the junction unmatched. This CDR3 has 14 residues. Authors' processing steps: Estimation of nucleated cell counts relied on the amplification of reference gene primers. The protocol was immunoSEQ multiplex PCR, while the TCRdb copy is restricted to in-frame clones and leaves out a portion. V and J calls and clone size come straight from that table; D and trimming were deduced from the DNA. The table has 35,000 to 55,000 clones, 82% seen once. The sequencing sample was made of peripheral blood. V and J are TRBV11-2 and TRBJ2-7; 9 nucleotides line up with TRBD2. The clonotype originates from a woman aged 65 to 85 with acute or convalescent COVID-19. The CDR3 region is CASSPQTSGYEQYF. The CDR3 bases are TGTGCCAGCAGCCCGCAGACTAGCGGCTACGAGCAGTACTTC.